The 11 T cell receptor beta chains given below trace back to one sample, sequenced in a study of PD-L1 blockade in urothelial cancer. Indicated time point: pretreatment peripheral blood. TCRdb's table, derived via immunoSEQ multiplex PCR, lists solely in-frame clones and lacks some. The data show 50,000 or so clones, around 72% seen once. The sample was PBMCs, taken around atezolizumab (anti-PD-L1) treatment. The receptor source for this set is a man aged 70-80 years with urothelial cancer.

The chain uses TRBV12-5 and TRBJ1-2; 7 nucleotides match TRBD1. The CDR3 has 13 amino acids. CDR1 and CDR2 (germline): LGHNT, FRNRAP. Trimming at V came to 5 bases and at J to 7 bases, leaving 7 bases not matched to a gene. The CDR3 spells CASGTGAASGYTF. The CDR3 DNA follows: TGTGCTAGTGGTACAGGGGCTGCAAGTGGCTACACCTTC.

The rearrangement joins TRBV4-1 to TRBJ2-3, with unresolved D. V gave up 0 bases and J gave up 1 base, with 14 bases separating them. This CDR3 is 17 amino acids long. The germline V gene encodes CDR1 MGHRA and CDR2 YSYEKL. CDR3 nucleotide sequence: TGCGCCAGCAGCCAAGATTCCCAGTCTCCCCGCACAGATACGCAGTATTTT. Amino acids: CASSQDSQSPRTDTQYF.

This clone came up once. V gene TRBV7-6 combines with J gene TRBJ2-1; 12 positions agree with TRBD2. With V trimmed by 4 bases and J by 0 bases, 16 bases remained unmatched. The length of the CDR3 is 21 residues. Germline V gives CDR1 SGHVS, CDR2 FNYEAQ. CDR3 loop: CASSSLLLAGGDGSSYNEQFF. Here the CDR3 DNA reads TGTGCCAGCAGCTCCTTGCTGCTAGCGGGAGGGGATGGGAGCTCCTACAATGAGCAGTTCTTC.

V gene TRBV5-4 combines with J gene TRBJ1-1; D unresolved. V dropped 2 bases and J dropped 1 base, with 6 bases sitting between them. Looked up from germline, CDR1 is SGHNT and CDR2 is YYREEE (reference sequence). This CDR3 spans 13 amino acids. CDR3 bases: TGTGCCAGCAGCTTTATGTGGAACACTGAAGCTTTCTTT. This translates into CASSFMWNTEAFF.

This clone occurred a few times. The chain employs TRBV6-5 and TRBJ2-5; a weak D match, TRBD1 (6 bases). Germline CDR1 MNHEY, CDR2 SVGAGI. Trimming took 3 bases from V and 5 from J, leaving 13 bases between them. This CDR3 is 14 amino acids long. The CDR3 region has the DNA TGTGCCAGCAGTTATCAGGGGCGACGGGAGACCCAGTACTTC. Translated, it gives CASSYQGRRETQYF.

This CDR3 is CASSQQGASATNEKLFF. The DNA for the CDR3 is TGTGCCAGCTCTCAACAGGGGGCCTCTGCAACTAATGAAAAACTGTTTTTT. The V and J genes are TRBV18 and TRBJ1-4; 9 nucleotides line up with TRBD1. Unmatched junction bases numbered 8, after V lost 6 bases and J lost 0 bases. Per germline, CDR1 KGHSH and CDR2 LQKENI. This CDR3 region has 17 residues.

This chain joins TRBV7-8 and TRBJ1-3, with D hard to call. With 3 bases removed from V and 0 bases from J, the gap between germline ends came to 6 bases. CDR1 and CDR2 from the germline V gene are SGHVS and FQNEAQ. The CDR3 length is 14 residues. The CDR3: CASSFLLSGNTIYF. The CDR3 bases are TGTGCCAGCAGCTTCCTACTCTCTGGAAACACCATATATTTT.

The rearrangement uses TRBV6-8 and TRBJ2-7; 8 positions agree with TRBD2. This CDR3 spans 13 amino acids. V was pared by 6 bases and J by 3 bases, with 4 bases of the junction left unmatched. CDR1 and CDR2 (germline): MNHGY, SAAAGT. The CDR3 protein is CASRGLVVYEQYF. Written as DNA, the CDR3 is TGTGCCAGCAGGGGACTAGTGGTCTACGAGCAGTACTTC.

The table lists this clone with a few counts. CDR3: CASSYVSGSDTQYF. The CDR3 DNA sequence: TGTGCCAGCAGTTACGTCAGCGGCTCAGATACGCAGTATTTT. The rearrangement links TRBV6-6 to TRBJ2-3; D might be TRBD2 (5 bases). This CDR3 is built from 14 residues. V dropped 2 bases and J dropped 4 bases, with 10 bases sitting between them. Germline lookup yields CDR1 MNHNY and CDR2 SVGAGI (reference sequence).

The chain combines TRBV7-2 with TRBJ2-6; 12 bases line up with TRBD2. Germline V gene data show CDR1 as SGHTA and CDR2 as FQGNSA. The CDR3 contains 17 residues. J lost 2 bases, V lost 5 bases, and 4 bases had no gene match. The CDR3 region has the DNA TGTGCCAGCAGCAACCCTAGCGGGAGGGCTGGGGCCAACGTCCTGACTTTC. It encodes CASSNPSGRAGANVLTF.

The chain uses TRBV28 and TRBJ2-7; 7 bases line up with TRBD2. The CDR3 is made up of 13 amino acids. Trimming at V came to 6 bases and at J to 7 bases, leaving 9 bases not matched to a gene. In germline, CDR1 is MDHEN, CDR2 SYDVKM. In nucleotides, the CDR3 is TGTGCCAGCAGGGGGGAGGGCAAAGGAGAGCAGTACTTC. This sequence encodes CASRGEGKGEQYF.